This TCR beta chain is drawn from a study of cytomegalovirus exposure and HLA in healthy donors. The CDR3 has 15 amino acids. With V trimmed by 7 bases and J by 7 bases, 9 bases remained unmatched. Looked up from germline, CDR1 is MDHEN and CDR2 is SYDVKM. Study-wide findings and caveats: Among donors in an Asian-associated ancestry cluster, a later analysis reportedly found fewer N-insertions than the roughly 700-donor mean. According to reports, the classifier identified cytomegalovirus status with high specificity and sensitivity. In a later analysis, TCR beta V- and J-gene trimming showed a link to a missense DCLRE1C variant.

A multiplex PCR was run with 60 Vbeta primers and 13 Jbeta primers. Study processing details: An analysis performed later counted 60 million to 90 million unique TCR beta chains (around 10 million of them shared). The repertoire was sequenced with immunoSEQ multiplex PCR; TCRdb's copy has only in-frame clones and lacks some. The DNA was the basis for D and trimming; V, J and clone size are from that table. The sample consists of more than 90,000 clones, over 70% of them appearing once. Turning to this clone: Its antigen is unidentified.

This clonotype originated in a man aged 50 to 59 in good health and CMV-seronegative. The source material was PBMCs. This sequence joins TRBV28 and TRBJ1-6; 8 nucleotides line up with TRBD1. The CDR3 sequence is CASNGGQGWNSPLHF. DNA of the CDR3: TGTGCCAGCAATGGTGGACAGGGATGGAATTCACCCCTCCACTTT.